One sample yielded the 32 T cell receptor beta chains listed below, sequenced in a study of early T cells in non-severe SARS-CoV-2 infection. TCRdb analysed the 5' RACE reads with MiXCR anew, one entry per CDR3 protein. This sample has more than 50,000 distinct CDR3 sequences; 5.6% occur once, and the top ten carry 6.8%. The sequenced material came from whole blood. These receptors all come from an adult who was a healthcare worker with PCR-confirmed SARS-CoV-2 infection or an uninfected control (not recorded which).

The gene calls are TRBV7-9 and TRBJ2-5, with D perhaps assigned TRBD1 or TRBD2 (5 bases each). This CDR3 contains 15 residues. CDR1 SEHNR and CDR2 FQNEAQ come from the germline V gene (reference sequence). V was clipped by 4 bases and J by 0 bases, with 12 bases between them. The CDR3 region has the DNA TGTGCCAGCAGCTCAGAGGGGCAGGACCAAGAGACCCAGTACTTC. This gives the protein CASSSEGQDQETQYF.

CDR3 in DNA: TGTGCCAGCAGCCGGGGACAGGCTGGGGAGACCCAGTACTTC. As protein: CASSRGQAGETQYF. The rearrangement uses TRBV11-2 and TRBJ2-5, with 8 bases fitting TRBD1. Germline V gene lookup returns CDR1 SGHAT and CDR2 FQNNGV. The CDR3 has 14 residues. The V segment lost 5 bases and the J segment 5 bases; nucleotides outside the gene matches: 7.

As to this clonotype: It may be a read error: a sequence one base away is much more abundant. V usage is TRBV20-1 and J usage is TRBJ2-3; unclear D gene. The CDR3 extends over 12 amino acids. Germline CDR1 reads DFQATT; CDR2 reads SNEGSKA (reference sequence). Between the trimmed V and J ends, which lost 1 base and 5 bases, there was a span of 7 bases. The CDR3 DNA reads TGCAGTGCTAGAGTTGGCATAGATACGCAGTATTTT. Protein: CSARVGIDTQYF.

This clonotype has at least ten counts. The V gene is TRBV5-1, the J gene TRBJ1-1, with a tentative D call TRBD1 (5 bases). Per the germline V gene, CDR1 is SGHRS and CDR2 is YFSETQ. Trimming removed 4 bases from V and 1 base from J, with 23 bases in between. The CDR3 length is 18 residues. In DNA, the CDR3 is TGCGCCAGCAGCGTGGACGGTGGCAGGGTATGGAGGAACACTGAAGCTTTCTTT. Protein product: CASSVDGGRVWRNTEAFF.

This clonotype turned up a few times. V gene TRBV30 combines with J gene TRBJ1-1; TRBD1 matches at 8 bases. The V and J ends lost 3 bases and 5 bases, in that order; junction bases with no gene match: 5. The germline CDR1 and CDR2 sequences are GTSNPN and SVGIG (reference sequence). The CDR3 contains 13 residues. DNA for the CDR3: TGTGCCTGGAGGGACAGGGTTGATACTGAAGCTTTCTTT. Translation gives CAWRDRVDTEAFF.

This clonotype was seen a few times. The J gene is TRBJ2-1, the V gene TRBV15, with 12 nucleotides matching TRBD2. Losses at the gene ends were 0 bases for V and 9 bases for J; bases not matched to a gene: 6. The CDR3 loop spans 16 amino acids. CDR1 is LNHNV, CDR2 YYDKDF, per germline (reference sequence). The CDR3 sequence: CATSREDSSGRGEQFF. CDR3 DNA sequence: TGTGCCACCAGCAGAGAGGACTCTAGCGGGAGGGGTGAGCAGTTCTTC.

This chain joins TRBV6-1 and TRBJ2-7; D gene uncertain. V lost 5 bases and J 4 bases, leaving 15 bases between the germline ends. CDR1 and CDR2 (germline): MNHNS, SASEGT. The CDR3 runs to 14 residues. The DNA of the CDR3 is TGTGCCAGCAGTAAGGGTCCTTCTGGTTACGAGCAGTACTTC. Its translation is CASSKGPSGYEQYF.

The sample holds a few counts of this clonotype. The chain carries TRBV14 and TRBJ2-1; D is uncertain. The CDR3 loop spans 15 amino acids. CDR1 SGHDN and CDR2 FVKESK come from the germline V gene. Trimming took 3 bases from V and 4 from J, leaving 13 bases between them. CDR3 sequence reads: CASSQAGWIYNEQFF. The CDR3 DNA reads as TGTGCCAGCAGCCAGGCCGGGTGGATTTACAATGAGCAGTTCTTC.

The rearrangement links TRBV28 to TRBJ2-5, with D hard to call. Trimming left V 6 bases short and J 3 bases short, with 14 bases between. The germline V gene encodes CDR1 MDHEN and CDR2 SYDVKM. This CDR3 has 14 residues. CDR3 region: CASRTGPAKETQYF. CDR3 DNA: TGTGCCAGCAGGACGGGTCCGGCCAAAGAGACCCAGTACTTC.

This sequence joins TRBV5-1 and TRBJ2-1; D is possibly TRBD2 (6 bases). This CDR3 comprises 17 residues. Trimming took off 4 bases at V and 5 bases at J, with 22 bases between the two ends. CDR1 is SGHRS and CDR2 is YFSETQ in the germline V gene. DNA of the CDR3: TGCGCCAGCAGCCTGGTGCAGGGACTCCTAAGAAACAATGAGCAGTTCTTC. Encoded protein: CASSLVQGLLRNNEQFF. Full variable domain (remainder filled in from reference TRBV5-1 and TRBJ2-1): KAGVTQTPRYLIKTRGQQVTLSCSPISGHRSVSWYQQTPGQGLQFLFEYFSETQRNKGNFPGRFSGRQFSNSRSEMNVSTLELGDSALYLCASSLVQGLLRNNEQFFGPGTRLTVL.

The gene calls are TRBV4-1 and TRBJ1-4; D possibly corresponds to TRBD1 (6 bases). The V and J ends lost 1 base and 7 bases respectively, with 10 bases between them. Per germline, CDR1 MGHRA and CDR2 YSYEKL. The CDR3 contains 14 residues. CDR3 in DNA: TGCGCCAGCAGCCAAGGGGGGGCTGGTGAAAAACTGTTTTTT. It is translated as CASSQGGAGEKLFF.

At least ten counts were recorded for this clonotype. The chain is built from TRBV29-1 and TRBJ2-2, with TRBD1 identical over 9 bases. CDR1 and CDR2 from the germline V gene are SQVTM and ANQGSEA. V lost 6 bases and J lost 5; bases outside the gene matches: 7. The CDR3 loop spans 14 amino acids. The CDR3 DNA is TGCAGCGTGACCGGGACAGGGCGAACCGGGGAGCTGTTTTTT. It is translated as CSVTGTGRTGELFF.

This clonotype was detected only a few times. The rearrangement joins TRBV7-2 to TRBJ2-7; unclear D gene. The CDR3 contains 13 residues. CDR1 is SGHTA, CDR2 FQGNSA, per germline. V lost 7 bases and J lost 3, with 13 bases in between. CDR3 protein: CASTSRVGYEQYF. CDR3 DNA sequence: TGTGCCAGCACTTCCCGTGTGGGCTACGAGCAGTACTTC.

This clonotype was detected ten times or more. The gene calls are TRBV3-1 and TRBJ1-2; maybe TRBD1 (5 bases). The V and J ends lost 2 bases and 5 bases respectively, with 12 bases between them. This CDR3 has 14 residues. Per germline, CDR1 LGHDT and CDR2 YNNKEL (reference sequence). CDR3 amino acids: CASSQLSGLYGYTF. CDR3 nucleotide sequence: TGTGCCAGCAGCCAACTTTCAGGGTTATATGGCTACACCTTC.

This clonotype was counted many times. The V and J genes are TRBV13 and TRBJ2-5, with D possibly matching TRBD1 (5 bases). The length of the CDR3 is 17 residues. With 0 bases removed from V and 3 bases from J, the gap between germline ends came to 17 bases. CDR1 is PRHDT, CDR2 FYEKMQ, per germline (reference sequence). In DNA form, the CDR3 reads TGTGCCAGCAGCTTAGGCGATGGGGCCAGGGTCGAAGAGACCCAGTACTTC. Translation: CASSLGDGARVEETQYF.

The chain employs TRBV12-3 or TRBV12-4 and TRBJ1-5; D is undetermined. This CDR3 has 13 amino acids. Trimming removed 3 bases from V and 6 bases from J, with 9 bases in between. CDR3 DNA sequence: TGTGCCAGCAGTTTTCAGTTTTTTCAGCCCCAGCATTTT. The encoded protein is CASSFQFFQPQHF.

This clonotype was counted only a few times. CDR3 DNA: TGTGCCAGCAACCCCCCGGGCACAGATACGCAGTATTTT. This gives the protein CASNPPGTDTQYF. The rearrangement uses TRBV6-5 and TRBJ2-3; D remains unclear. Trimming took off 7 bases at V and 1 base at J, with 9 bases between the two ends. Germline CDR1 MNHEY, CDR2 SVGAGI. The CDR3 runs to 13 residues.

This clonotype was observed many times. The CDR3 region is CAWSVGSLRFF. CDR3 nucleotide sequence: TGTGCCTGGAGTGTGGGCAGTCTAAGGTTCTTC. This rearrangement joins TRBV30 to TRBJ2-1; D gene uncertain. CDR1 GTSNPN and CDR2 SVGIG come from the germline V gene (reference sequence). The CDR3 is 11 residues long. V was pared by 0 bases and J by 15 bases, with 12 bases between.

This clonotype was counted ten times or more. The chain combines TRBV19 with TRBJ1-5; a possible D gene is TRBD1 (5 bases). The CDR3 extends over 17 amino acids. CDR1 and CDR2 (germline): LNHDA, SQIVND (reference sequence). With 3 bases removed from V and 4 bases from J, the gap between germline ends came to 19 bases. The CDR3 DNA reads TGTGCCAGTAGTATGGGGGACGCTCGGCCCTCTAATCAGCCCCAGCATTTT. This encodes CASSMGDARPSNQPQHF.

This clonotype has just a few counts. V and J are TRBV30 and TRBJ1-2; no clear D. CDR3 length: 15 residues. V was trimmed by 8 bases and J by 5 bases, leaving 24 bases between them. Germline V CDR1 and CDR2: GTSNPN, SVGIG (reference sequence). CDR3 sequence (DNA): TGTGCCCGCGACAATGCCGGCTTGGGCGAATATGGCTACACCTTC. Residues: CARDNAGLGEYGYTF. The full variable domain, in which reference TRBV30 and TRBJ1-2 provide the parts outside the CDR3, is SQTIHQWPATLVQPVGSPLSLECTVEGTSNPNLYWYRQAAGRGLQLLFYSVGIGQISSEVPQNLSASRPQDRQFILSSKKLLLSDSGFYLCARDNAGLGEYGYTFGSGTRLTVV.

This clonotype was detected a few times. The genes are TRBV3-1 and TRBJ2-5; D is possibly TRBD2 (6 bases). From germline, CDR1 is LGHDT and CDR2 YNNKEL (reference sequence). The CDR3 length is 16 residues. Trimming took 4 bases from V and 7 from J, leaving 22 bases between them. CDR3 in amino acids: CASSPRRASVYRTQYF. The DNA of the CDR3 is TGTGCCAGCAGCCCACGTAGGGCTAGCGTCTACAGGACCCAGTACTTC.

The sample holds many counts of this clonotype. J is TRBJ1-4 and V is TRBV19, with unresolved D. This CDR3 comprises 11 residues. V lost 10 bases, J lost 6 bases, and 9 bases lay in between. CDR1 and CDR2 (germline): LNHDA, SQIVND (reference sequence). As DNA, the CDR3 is TGTGCCACCGGGCTTCATGAAAAACTGTTTTTT. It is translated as CATGLHEKLFF.

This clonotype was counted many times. In DNA, the CDR3 is TGTGCCAGCAGCTTACCCGGGACAGGGGTATTGGCTGGGGCCAACGTCCTGACTTTC. Protein sequence: CASSLPGTGVLAGANVLTF. The chain is built from TRBV13 and TRBJ2-6; 10 bases fit TRBD1. Germline CDR1 PRHDT, CDR2 FYEKMQ (reference sequence). The CDR3 length is 19 residues. The V gene end was trimmed by 2 bases and the J gene end by 2 bases; junction bases not matched to a gene: 9.

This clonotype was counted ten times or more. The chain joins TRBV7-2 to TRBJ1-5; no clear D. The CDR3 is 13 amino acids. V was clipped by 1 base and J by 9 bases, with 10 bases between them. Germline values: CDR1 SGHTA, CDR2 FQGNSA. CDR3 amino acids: CASSLGGEPPQHF. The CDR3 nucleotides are TGTGCCAGCAGCTTAGGGGGTGAACCGCCCCAGCATTTT.

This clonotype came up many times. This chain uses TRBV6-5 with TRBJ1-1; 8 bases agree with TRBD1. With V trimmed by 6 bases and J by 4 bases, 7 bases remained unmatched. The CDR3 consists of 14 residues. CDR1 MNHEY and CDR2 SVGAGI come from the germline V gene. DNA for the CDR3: TGTGCCAGCAGCCAAAGGACAGGGCTCACTGAAGCTTTCTTT. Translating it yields CASSQRTGLTEAFF.

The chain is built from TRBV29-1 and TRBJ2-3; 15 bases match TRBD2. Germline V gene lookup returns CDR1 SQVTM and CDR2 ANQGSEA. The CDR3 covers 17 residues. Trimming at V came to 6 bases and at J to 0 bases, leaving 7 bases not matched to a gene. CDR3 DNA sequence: TGCAGCGTATCTGGGACTAGCGGGGGGCCGAGCACAGATACGCAGTATTTT. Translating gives CSVSGTSGGPSTDTQYF.

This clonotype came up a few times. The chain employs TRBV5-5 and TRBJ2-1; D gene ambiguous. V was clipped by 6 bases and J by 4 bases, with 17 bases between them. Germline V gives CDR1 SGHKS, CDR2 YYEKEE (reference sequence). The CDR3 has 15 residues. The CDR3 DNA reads TGTGCCAGCATTCCTACCTGGGGTGGGTACAATGAGCAGTTCTTC. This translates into CASIPTWGGYNEQFF.

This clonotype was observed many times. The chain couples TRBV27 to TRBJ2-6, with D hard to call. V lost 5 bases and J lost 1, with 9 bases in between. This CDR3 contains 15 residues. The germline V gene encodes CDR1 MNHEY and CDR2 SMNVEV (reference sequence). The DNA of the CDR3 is TGTGCCAGCAGTAACCCGACATCTGGGGCCAACGTCCTGACTTTC. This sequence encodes CASSNPTSGANVLTF.

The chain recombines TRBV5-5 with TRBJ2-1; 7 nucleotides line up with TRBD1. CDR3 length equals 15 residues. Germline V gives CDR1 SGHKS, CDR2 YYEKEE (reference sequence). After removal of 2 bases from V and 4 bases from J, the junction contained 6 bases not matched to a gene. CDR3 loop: CASSFAGQDYNEQFF. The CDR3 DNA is TGTGCCAGCAGCTTTGCCGGACAGGATTACAATGAGCAGTTCTTC.

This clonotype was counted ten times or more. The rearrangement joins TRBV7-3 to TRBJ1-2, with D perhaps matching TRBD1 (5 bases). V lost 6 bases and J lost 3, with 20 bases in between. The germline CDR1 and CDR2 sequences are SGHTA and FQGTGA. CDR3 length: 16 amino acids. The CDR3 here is CASSSVEGFEYYGYTF. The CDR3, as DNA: TGTGCCAGCAGTTCCGTCGAGGGGTTTGAATACTATGGCTACACCTTC. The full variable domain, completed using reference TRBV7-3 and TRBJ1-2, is GAGVSQTPSNKVTEKGKYVELRCDPISGHTALYWYRQSLGQGPEFLIYFQGTGAADDSGLPNDRFFAVRPEGSVSTLKIQRTERGDSAVYLCASSSVEGFEYYGYTFGSGTRLTVV.

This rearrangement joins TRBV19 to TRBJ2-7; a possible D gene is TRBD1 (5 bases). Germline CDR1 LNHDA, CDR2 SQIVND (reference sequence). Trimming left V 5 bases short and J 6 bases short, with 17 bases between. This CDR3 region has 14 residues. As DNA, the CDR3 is TGTGCCAGTAGTCCCCAGGACCCAGGGCCCGAGCAGTACTTC. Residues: CASSPQDPGPEQYF.

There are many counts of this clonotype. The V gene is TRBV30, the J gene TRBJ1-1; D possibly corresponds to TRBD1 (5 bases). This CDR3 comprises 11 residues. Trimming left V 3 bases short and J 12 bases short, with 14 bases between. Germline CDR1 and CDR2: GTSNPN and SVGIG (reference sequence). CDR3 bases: TGTGCCTGGAGCCCATCAGGGACCTCTTTCTTT. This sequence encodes CAWSPSGTSFF.